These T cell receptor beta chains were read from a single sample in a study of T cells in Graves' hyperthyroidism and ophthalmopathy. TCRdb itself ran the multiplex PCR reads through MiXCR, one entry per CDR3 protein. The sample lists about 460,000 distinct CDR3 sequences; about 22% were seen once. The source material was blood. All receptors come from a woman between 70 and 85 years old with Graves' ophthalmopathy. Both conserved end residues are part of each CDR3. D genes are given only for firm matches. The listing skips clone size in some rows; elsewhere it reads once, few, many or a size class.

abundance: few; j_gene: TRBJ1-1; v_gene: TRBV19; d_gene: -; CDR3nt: TGTGCCAGTAGTATAGTCATGACAGGACGGAACACTGAAGCTTTCTTT; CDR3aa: CASSIVMTGRNTEAFF
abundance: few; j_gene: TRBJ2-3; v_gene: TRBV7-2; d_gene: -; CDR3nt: TGTGCCAGCAGCTCCGCCCCGGTCGTGGAATTTCCAGATACGCAGTATTTT; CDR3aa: CASSSAPVVEFPDTQYF
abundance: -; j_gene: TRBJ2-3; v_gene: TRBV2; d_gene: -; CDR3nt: TGTGCCAGCAGAGAAAGGCTAAAAACAGATACGCAGTATTTT; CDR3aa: CASRERLKTDTQYF
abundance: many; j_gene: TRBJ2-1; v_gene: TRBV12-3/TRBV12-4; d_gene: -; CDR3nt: TGTGCCAGCAGACCTTCCGGGACAGTCGGGAGGGGCGAGCAGTTCTTC; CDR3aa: CASRPSGTVGRGEQFF
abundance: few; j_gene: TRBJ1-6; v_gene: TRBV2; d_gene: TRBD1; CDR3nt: TGTGCCAGCAGTGATGGGCAGGGGGCAAGCCCCCTCCACTTT; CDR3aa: CASSDGQGASPLHF
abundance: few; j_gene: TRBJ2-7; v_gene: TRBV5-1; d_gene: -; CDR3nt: TGCGCCAGCAGCTTGCTTTCTGGGAGTATCTACGAGCAGTACTTC; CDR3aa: CASSLLSGSIYEQYF
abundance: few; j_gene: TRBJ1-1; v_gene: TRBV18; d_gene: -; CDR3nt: TGTGCCAGCTCTCGCGGGGAGGTATGGACTGAAGCTTTCTTT; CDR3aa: CASSRGEVWTEAFF
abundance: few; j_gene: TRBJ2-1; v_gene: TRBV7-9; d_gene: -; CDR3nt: TGTGCCAGCAGCCATGGGGATCCCTACAATGAGCAGTTCTTC; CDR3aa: CASSHGDPYNEQFF
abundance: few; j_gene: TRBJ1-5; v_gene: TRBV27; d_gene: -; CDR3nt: TGTGCCAGCAGTATAGGACATAGCAATCAGCCCCAGCATTTT; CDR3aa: CASSIGHSNQPQHF
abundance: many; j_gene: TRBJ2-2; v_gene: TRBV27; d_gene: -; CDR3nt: TGTGCCAGCAGTAGGTCAGGCCTCTACAACACCGGGGAGCTGTTTTTT; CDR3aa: CASSRSGLYNTGELFF
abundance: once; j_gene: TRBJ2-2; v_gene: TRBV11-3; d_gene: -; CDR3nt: TGTACCAGCAGCTTATACCGCTCCGGGGAGCTGTTTTTT; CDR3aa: CTSSLYRSGELFF